These T cell receptor beta chains were read from a single sample in a study of shared clonotypes between healthy human individuals. Data came from immunoSEQ multiplex PCR; TCRdb stores just in-frame clones and leaves some out. The sample gives more than 2 million clones, roughly 94% of which show up once; 0.13% is in the top ten. The material sequenced was naive CD4+ T cells sorted from blood. The receptors were sampled from a man aged 18 to 30 in good health. Each CDR3 is given with its conserved first and last residue. D genes are given only for firm matches. Some rows have no size entry. The others give once, few or many, or a class for an expanded clone.

J,D,size,V,DNA,CDR3
TRBJ2-5,TRBD2,-,TRBV6-5,TGTGCCAGCAGTTACTCGACTAGCGGCCAAGAGACCCAGTACTTC,CASSYSTSGQETQYF
TRBJ2-7,-,-,TRBV2,TGTGCCAGCAATCCAAGGACTGTCTCCTACGAGCAGTACTTC,CASNPRTVSYEQYF
TRBJ1-1,TRBD1,-,TRBV27,TGTGCCAGCAGCCCTTGGAGGACAGGGATGAACACTGAAGCTTTCTTT,CASSPWRTGMNTEAFF
TRBJ1-2,-,-,TRBV18,TGTGCCAGCTCACCAACTGAAGTCTATGGCTACACCTTC,CASSPTEVYGYTF
TRBJ2-7,TRBD1,once,TRBV7-6,TGTGCCAGCAGCTTAGCACTCGGGACAGGAGACTACGAGCAGTACTTC,CASSLALGTGDYEQYF
TRBJ2-3,-,-,TRBV27,TGTGCCAGCTCTCGGGAGCGGGCCACAGATACGCAGTATTTT,CASSRERATDTQYF
TRBJ1-1,-,-,TRBV5-4,TGTGCCAGCAGCTTGGGATCGAGTACTAAACTTCGGACTGAAGCTTTCTTT,CASSLGSSTKLRTEAFF
TRBJ1-3,TRBD1,-,TRBV28,TGTGCCAGCAGTAGACAGGGTTTGGGAAACACCATATATTTT,CASSRQGLGNTIYF
TRBJ1-2,-,-,TRBV10-3,TGTGCCATCAGTTCCGGACCCGGGGCGAACTATGGCTACACCTTC,CAISSGPGANYGYTF
TRBJ1-4,TRBD1,-,TRBV5-1,TGCGCCAGCAGCTCGGCGGGACAGGCTCTGCAAAAACTGTTTTTT,CASSSAGQALQKLFF
TRBJ2-3,-,-,TRBV10-3,TGTGCCATCAGTGAGCCTAGCGTAGCAGATACGCAGTATTTT,CAISEPSVADTQYF
TRBJ1-4,-,once,TRBV7-6,TGTGCCAGCAGCTTATGGGAAGCTAATGAAAAACTGTTTTTT,CASSLWEANEKLFF
TRBJ2-5,-,-,TRBV28,TGTGCCAGCAACGGGGGGCTTGGTGAGACCCAGTACTTC,CASNGGLGETQYF
TRBJ1-2,-,-,TRBV18,TGTGCCAGCTCAGCAATGAATGGCTACACCTTC,CASSAMNGYTF
TRBJ1-5,-,few,TRBV30,TGTGCCTGGAGTCTGGAAGACAATCAGCCCCAGCATTTT,CAWSLEDNQPQHF
TRBJ2-5,-,-,TRBV15,TGTGCCACCAGCAGATCTCAGGGGGGGCAAGAGACCCAGTACTTC,CATSRSQGGQETQYF
TRBJ2-3,TRBD2,-,TRBV12-5,TGTGCTAGTGCGGCTAGCGGGGCCACAGATACGCAGTATTTT,CASAASGATDTQYF
TRBJ1-5,-,-,TRBV19,TGTGCCAGTAGTATCGGGTCAGGGGACCAGCCCCAGCATTTT,CASSIGSGDQPQHF
TRBJ2-2,-,-,TRBV10-2,TGCGCCAGCACGGGGGTATACACCGGGGAGCTGTTTTTT,CASTGVYTGELFF
TRBJ2-3,-,-,TRBV9,TGTGCCAGCAGCGTAGCGACTAGTGGGGGATTAGATACGCAGTATTTT,CASSVATSGGLDTQYF
TRBJ2-7,TRBD2,-,TRBV28,TGTGCCAGCAGCCGCCACGGGGGGGGCGAGCAGTACTTC,CASSRHGGGEQYF
TRBJ2-2,-,-,TRBV9,TGTGCCAGCAGCGAGGGGCAGCAGGCGAGCACCGGGGAGCTGTTTTTT,CASSEGQQASTGELFF
TRBJ1-5,-,-,TRBV19,TGTGCCAGTAGTAGGGGCGGGCAGGCGGGTCAGCCCCAGCATTTT,CASSRGGQAGQPQHF
TRBJ2-5,TRBD2,-,TRBV30,TGTGCCTGGAACATAGCGGGGGGCGGAGAGACCCAGTACTTC,CAWNIAGGGETQYF
TRBJ2-7,-,-,TRBV6-4,TGTGCCAGGGACTACGAGCAGTACTTC,CARDYEQYF
TRBJ1-1,-,-,TRBV28,TGTGCCAGCAAGGAGAACACTGAAGCTTTCTTT,CASKENTEAFF
TRBJ2-5,-,-,TRBV4-1,TGCGCCAGCAGCCAAGATCCAGGGTCGGCCCAGTACTTC,CASSQDPGSAQYF
TRBJ2-5,TRBD2,-,TRBV12-5,TGTGCTAGTGGTTTGGGGCTAGCGGGAGGTCAGGAGACCCAGTACTTC,CASGLGLAGGQETQYF
TRBJ1-5,-,once,TRBV7-2,TGTGCCAGCAGCTCGAGCCTGACATTTAGCAATCAGCCCCAGCATTTT,CASSSSLTFSNQPQHF
TRBJ1-4,-,-,TRBV4-1,TGCGCCAGCAGCCAAGATTGGACCGGAAAACTGTTTTTT,CASSQDWTGKLFF
TRBJ1-4,-,once,TRBV15,TGTGCCACCAGCAGTGCAAGACGGAGCCTTTCGGAAAAACTGTTTTTT,CATSSARRSLSEKLFF
TRBJ2-1,TRBD2,-,TRBV6-5,TGTGCCAGCAGTTACTTAGCGGGGGGGCGCAATGAGCAGTTCTTC,CASSYLAGGRNEQFF
TRBJ2-7,TRBD1,-,TRBV10-3,TGTGCCACCGTGACAGGGTTGGGCGAGCAGTACTTC,CATVTGLGEQYF
TRBJ2-3,TRBD2,-,TRBV7-2,TGTGCCAGCAGCCTGGGACTAGCGGGAGGACCTGGCACAGATACGCAGTATTTT,CASSLGLAGGPGTDTQYF
TRBJ2-3,-,-,TRBV27,TGTGCCAGCAGTTGGAGGGACAGTACGCAGTATTTT,CASSWRDSTQYF
TRBJ1-4,-,once,TRBV21-1,TGTGCCTTCTCAAACAGGCAACAAGCTGAAAAACTGTTTTTT,CAFSNRQQAEKLFF
TRBJ2-7,-,-,TRBV9,TGTGCCAGCAGCGTAGCTCCCGGGACGGGGGAGCAGTACTTC,CASSVAPGTGEQYF
TRBJ1-6,TRBD1,-,TRBV2,TGTGCCAGCAGAGACAGGGACTCCTATAATTCACCCCTCCACTTT,CASRDRDSYNSPLHF
TRBJ1-1,-,-,TRBV5-1,TGCGCCAGCAGCTTGGCCGGGACCCAGGGGACTGAAGCTTTCTTT,CASSLAGTQGTEAFF
TRBJ1-2,-,-,TRBV12-5,TGTGCTAGTGGCCGATCCGAAGTAGGGTTCTACACCTTC,CASGRSEVGFYTF
TRBJ2-3,-,once,TRBV4-1,TGCGCCAGCAGGGGGACCACAGATACGCAGTATTTT,CASRGTTDTQYF
TRBJ2-5,TRBD2,-,TRBV2,TGTGCCAGCACCCGGACTAACGGGGGGGCCCAGTACTTC,CASTRTNGGAQYF
TRBJ1-2,TRBD1,once,TRBV5-4,TGTGCCAGCAGCTTAGGATCGAGGGGGCTCGTAGACTATGGCTACACCTTC,CASSLGSRGLVDYGYTF
TRBJ1-1,-,-,TRBV11-2,TGTGCCAGCAGCTTAGCCCGAGGGGGCACTGAAGCTTTCTTT,CASSLARGGTEAFF
TRBJ2-5,TRBD2,-,TRBV19,TGTGCCAGTGGACTAGCCGGCCAAGAGACCCAGTACTTC,CASGLAGQETQYF
TRBJ2-7,-,-,TRBV7-2,TGTGCCAGCAGCTTAGGTCAAGCGGTAAGCTCCTACGAGCAGTACTTC,CASSLGQAVSSYEQYF
TRBJ2-4,TRBD2,-,TRBV28,TGTGCCAGCAGTTTAGGACTAGCGGAGGGGTTAGCCAAAAACATTCAGTACTTC,CASSLGLAEGLAKNIQYF
TRBJ2-1,-,-,TRBV5-1,TGCGCCAGCAGCTTGCAGGGACCCCCCTACAATGAGCAGTTCTTC,CASSLQGPPYNEQFF
TRBJ2-5,-,-,TRBV29-1,TGCAGCGTGCAAAACCCGAGCCGAAACCAAGAGACCCAGTACTTC,CSVQNPSRNQETQYF
TRBJ2-1,-,-,TRBV19,TGTGCCAGTACTAGACTAATGGGCAATGAGCAGTTCTTC,CASTRLMGNEQFF
TRBJ2-3,TRBD2,-,TRBV4-2,TGTGCCAGCAGCCAAGGGGAGACTAGCGGGGGCACAGATACGCAGTATTTT,CASSQGETSGGTDTQYF
TRBJ1-5,-,-,TRBV30,TGTGCCTGGAGTCATGAGGACATGGCGAATCAGCCCCAGCATTTT,CAWSHEDMANQPQHF
TRBJ1-6,-,-,TRBV4-1,TGCGCCAGCAGCCAAGTCCGTGCAGATTCACCCCTCCACTTT,CASSQVRADSPLHF
TRBJ1-1,-,-,TRBV5-4,TGTGCCAGCAGCTTGAGGCACAGGGTGGTCGAGAACACTGAAGCTTTCTTT,CASSLRHRVVENTEAFF
TRBJ2-7,-,-,TRBV18,TGTGCCAGCTCACCACAGACACAAACCTACGAGCAGTACTTC,CASSPQTQTYEQYF